The 19 T cell receptor beta chains below come from one sample, sequenced in a study of OX40 agonist ivuxolimab in advanced cancers. Receptor amplification or capture employed the immunoSEQ multiplex PCR assay. In its TCRdb copy, this immuneACCESS table keeps in-frame sequences only and misses some clones. Where compared with another copy, unresolved V genes explain less than half of these, and the others have no known cause. This sample comprises tens of thousands of clones, more than 80% of them detected only once. About 6.5% of the sample goes to the ten largest clones. The material sequenced was CD4+ or CD8+ T cells sorted from blood, taken in a trial of the OX40 agonist ivuxolimab. These receptors were taken from an adult with an advanced solid tumor such as melanoma, head and neck, liver or kidney cancer.

J is TRBJ2-7 and V is TRBV4-1; 9 nucleotides agree with TRBD1. Germline CDR1 and CDR2: MGHRA and YSYEKL. V shed 7 bases and J 2 bases; nucleotides not matched to a gene: 12. This CDR3 comprises 16 residues. The CDR3 nucleotides read TGCGCCAGCACCGATCATGTCGGGACAGGGACCTACGAGCAGTACTTC. It yields the protein CASTDHVGTGTYEQYF.

This chain links TRBV19 with TRBJ2-1; 7 bases line up with TRBD2. Germline V gene sequence: CDR1 LNHDA, CDR2 SQIVND (reference sequence). This CDR3 is built from 14 residues. Trimming cost V 4 bases and J 6 bases; bases outside gene matches: 6. The CDR3 region is CASSTRLAGNEQFF. The CDR3 DNA reads as TGTGCCAGTAGTACCAGACTAGCAGGCAATGAGCAGTTCTTC.

This sequence joins TRBV2 and TRBJ2-1, with 7 bases fitting TRBD2. CDR1 SNHLY and CDR2 FYNNEI come from the germline V gene. V shed 4 bases and J 3 bases; nucleotides not matched to a gene: 12. The CDR3 contains 17 residues. This CDR3 is CASSGFSGGDYYNEQFF. CDR3 in DNA: TGTGCCAGCAGTGGGTTCTCGGGGGGAGATTACTACAATGAGCAGTTCTTC.

In nucleotides, the CDR3 is TGTGCCAGCAGGGAAAGTTGGGACAGCTCAGAAGGAAACACCATATATTTT. It yields the protein CASRESWDSSEGNTIYF. The chain uses TRBV2 and TRBJ1-3; TRBD1 matches 7 bases. CDR1 and CDR2 from the germline V gene are SNHLY and FYNNEI. With V trimmed by 6 bases and J by 4 bases, 15 bases remained unmatched. CDR3 length: 17 amino acids.

This chain links TRBV4-3 with TRBJ2-3; unclear D gene. The CDR3 spans 17 residues. The germline V gene encodes CDR1 LGHNA and CDR2 YSLEER. V was pared by 0 bases and J by 0 bases, with 13 bases between. For the CDR3, the DNA is TGCGCCAGCAGCCAAGATGTGGTGCTACCTAGCACAGATACGCAGTATTTT. It encodes CASSQDVVLPSTDTQYF.

In DNA, the CDR3 is TGCGCCAGCAGCCAAGACAGCGGGTCCAACGAAAAACTGTTTTTT. Its protein is CASSQDSGSNEKLFF. The chain carries TRBV4-3 and TRBJ1-4, with D hard to call. Germline V gene lookup returns CDR1 LGHNA and CDR2 YSLEER. V dropped 0 bases and J dropped 8 bases, with 13 bases sitting between them. This CDR3 is 15 amino acids long.

The rearrangement joins TRBV5-5 to TRBJ1-2; perhaps TRBD1 as D (6 bases). The germline V gene encodes CDR1 SGHKS and CDR2 YYEKEE (reference sequence). The ends were cut back, 1 base at V and 3 bases at J, with 13 bases in the middle. The CDR3 is 15 residues long. The chain's CDR3 is CASSLSGATDYGYTF. The CDR3 DNA is TGTGCCAGCAGCTTGTCGGGGGCGACGGACTATGGCTACACCTTC.

This chain links TRBV4-2 with TRBJ1-1, with D perhaps matching TRBD1 (5 bases). The V and J ends lost 2 bases and 5 bases respectively, with 15 bases between them. Germline values: CDR1 LGHNA, CDR2 YNFKEQ. This CDR3 region has 15 residues. The CDR3 here is CASSQPYGEGTEAFF. The CDR3 DNA reads TGTGCCAGCAGCCAACCTTACGGGGAGGGGACTGAAGCTTTCTTT.

This clone was seen just once. The chain combines TRBV27 with TRBJ2-5, with TRBD2 matching over 14 bases. V was clipped by 4 bases and J by 5 bases; unmatched bases: 3. Germline-derived CDR1 and CDR2 are MNHEY and SMNVEV (reference sequence). CDR3 length: 15 amino acids. CDR3 sequence (DNA): TGTGCCAGCAGTTGGGGACTAGCGGGAGCGGAGACCCAGTACTTC. Its translation: CASSWGLAGAETQYF.

The chain has TRBV19 and TRBJ1-4; D is ambiguous. Deletions cut 7 bases from V and 12 bases from J, with 18 bases between. This CDR3 comprises 13 residues. Germline CDR1 and CDR2: LNHDA and SQIVND (reference sequence). The CDR3 DNA is TGTGCCAGTAAGGTGAAGCCTAGGGAGGAACTGTTTTTT. It translates to CASKVKPREELFF.

The V and J genes are TRBV6-5 and TRBJ1-1, with 9 bases identical to TRBD1. Unmatched junction bases numbered 12, after V lost 7 bases and J lost 6 bases. The CDR3 runs 15 residues. CDR1 is MNHEY, CDR2 SVGAGI, per germline. The DNA for the CDR3 is TGTGCCAGCACCTTTTTTGGACAGGGGTTTCCTGAAGCTTTCTTT. Protein product: CASTFFGQGFPEAFF.

This chain joins TRBV5-8 and TRBJ2-7; TRBD2 agrees at 12 bases. From germline, CDR1 is SGHTS and CDR2 YDEGEE. This CDR3 has 16 amino acids. Unmatched junction bases numbered 5, after V lost 3 bases and J lost 1 base. The CDR3 DNA sequence: TGTGCCAGCAGCTCCGGACTAGCGGGACCTTCCTACGAGCAGTACTTC. It yields the protein CASSSGLAGPSYEQYF.

The chain couples TRBV9 to TRBJ2-7; D possibly corresponds to TRBD1 (6 bases). V lost 0 bases and J 2 bases, leaving 15 bases between the germline ends. Germline CDR1 reads SGDLS; CDR2 reads YYNGEE. The CDR3 has 16 amino acids. CDR3 in amino acids: CASSVVKQGFAYEQYF. Here the CDR3 DNA reads TGTGCCAGCAGCGTAGTTAAACAGGGTTTCGCCTACGAGCAGTACTTC.

This clone was seen a handful of times. The rearrangement links TRBV30 to TRBJ1-1; D ambiguous. The CDR3 covers 11 residues. V lost 3 bases, J lost 4 bases, and 6 bases lay in between. CDR1 is GTSNPN and CDR2 is SVGIG in the germline V gene (reference sequence). The CDR3 DNA reads as TGTGCCTGGAGATTAGTCACTGAAGCTTTCTTT. Its translation: CAWRLVTEAFF.

V is TRBV11-2 and J is TRBJ2-1, with TRBD2 matching 8 bases. The length of the CDR3 is 15 residues. CDR1 and CDR2 from the germline V gene are SGHAT and FQNNGV. Losses at the gene ends were 1 base for V and 7 bases for J; bases not matched to a gene: 6. DNA of the CDR3: TGTGCCAGCAGCTTAGGCGGGGGGTCCTCAAATGAGCAGTTCTTC. It translates to CASSLGGGSSNEQFF.

The genes are TRBV28 and TRBJ1-5; tentatively, D is TRBD1 (5 bases). V lost 10 bases to trimming and J lost 1 base, with 23 bases between them. CDR1 MDHEN and CDR2 SYDVKM come from the germline V gene. The CDR3 contains 17 residues. The DNA for the CDR3 is TGTGCCACCGAACGTTGGGGGGGGACGGAGAGCAATCAGCCCCAGCATTTT. Amino acids: CATERWGGTESNQPQHF.

A single count supports this clone. The V and J genes are TRBV6-5 and TRBJ2-2, with D uncertain. V was clipped by 2 bases and J by 3 bases, with 10 bases between them. Germline V gene data show CDR1 as MNHEY and CDR2 as SVGAGI. The CDR3 extends over 15 amino acids. CDR3 bases: TGTGCCAGCAGTTACCGTGACGGATACACCGGGGAGCTGTTTTTT. This encodes CASSYRDGYTGELFF.

The rearrangement uses TRBV2 and TRBJ2-7; D is undetermined. Germline lookup yields CDR1 SNHLY and CDR2 FYNNEI. The CDR3 sequence is 13 residues long. V lost 3 bases and J 5 bases, leaving 11 bases between the germline ends. The CDR3 loop is CASSDIPLDEQYF. Here the CDR3 DNA reads TGTGCCAGCAGTGACATCCCTTTAGACGAGCAGTACTTC.

The chain is built from TRBV11-2 and TRBJ1-6; 11 nucleotides agree with TRBD1. Looked up from germline, CDR1 is SGHAT and CDR2 is FQNNGV. Trimming at V came to 0 bases and at J to 7 bases, leaving 8 bases not matched to a gene. The CDR3 length is 18 residues. Here the CDR3 reads CASSLESPGQGVNSPLHF. The CDR3 nucleotides are TGTGCCAGCAGCTTAGAAAGCCCGGGACAGGGGGTGAATTCACCCCTCCACTTT.